One and the same sample provided the 13 T cell receptor beta chains below, sequenced in a study of T cells in localized non-small cell lung cancer. Using immunoSEQ multiplex PCR, the repertoire was profiled, and TCRdb retains in-frame clones only, with some absent. Of some 16,000 clones in the sample, around 89% were seen once. The input for sequencing was peripheral blood, taken before any cancer treatment. The receptors stem from a male donor at least 60 years old with stage II squamous cell lung carcinoma.

The rearrangement links TRBV13 to TRBJ2-1, with 7 bases lining up with TRBD1. This CDR3 comprises 17 residues. Per the germline V gene, CDR1 is PRHDT and CDR2 is FYEKMQ (reference sequence). V trimming: 4 bases; J trimming: 3 bases; junction bases outside the gene matches: 12. The CDR3 DNA follows: TGTGCCAGCAGCTCCGAGCTAGGGACAGACTTCTACAATGAGCAGTTCTTC. Translating gives CASSSELGTDFYNEQFF.

The chain carries TRBV4-2 and TRBJ2-1; maybe TRBD2 (6 bases). This CDR3 is built from 14 residues. The V and J ends lost 1 base and 5 bases respectively, with 9 bases between them. The germline V gene encodes CDR1 LGHNA and CDR2 YNFKEQ. Written as DNA, the CDR3 is TGTGCCAGCAGCCAAGGGGGGACTCACAATGAGCAGTTCTTC. This translates into CASSQGGTHNEQFF.

The J gene is TRBJ2-7, the V gene TRBV10-3; TRBD2 aligns across 8 bases. This CDR3 is 14 amino acids long. V lost 4 bases, J lost 1 base, and 3 bases stayed unmatched. Germline lookup yields CDR1 ENHRY and CDR2 SYGVKD. The CDR3 DNA reads TGTGCCATCAGTGGGGTAGCGGGATCCTACGAGCAGTACTTC. Translation gives CAISGVAGSYEQYF.

The gene calls are TRBV6-1 and TRBJ2-7; D could derive from TRBD1 or TRBD2 (5 bases each). Germline V gives CDR1 MNHNS, CDR2 SASEGT. Trimming removed 8 bases from V and 9 bases from J, with 14 bases in between. The CDR3 runs 11 residues. The CDR3 protein is CASSAGAGQYF. CDR3 bases: TGTGCCAGCTCGGCCGGGGCAGGGCAGTACTTC.

V is TRBV5-7 and J is TRBJ1-3; tentatively, D is TRBD1 (6 bases). TRBV5-7 is recorded as an ORF, its role being uncertain. V lost 8 bases and J lost 6, with 15 bases in between. The CDR3 has 13 amino acids. The CDR3 loop is CASRGENENTIYF. CDR3 sequence (DNA): TGTGCCAGTAGGGGGGAAAATGAAAACACCATATATTTT.

The V call is TRBV7-9, the J call TRBJ2-7; no firm D call. Germline V gives CDR1 SEHNR, CDR2 FQNEAQ (reference sequence). The CDR3 runs to 12 residues. Trimming cost V 2 bases and J 5 bases, with 7 bases left between them. CDR3 loop: CASSLLSDEQYF. CDR3 in DNA: TGTGCCAGCAGCTTACTGAGTGACGAGCAGTACTTC. Full variable domain (rest looked up from reference TRBV7-9 and TRBJ2-7): DTGVSQNPRHKITKRGQNVTFRCDPISEHNRLYWYRQTLGQGPEFLTYFQNEAQLEKSRLLSDRFSAERPKGSFSTLEIQRTEQGDSAMYLCASSLLSDEQYFGPGTRLTVT.

The chain employs TRBV27 and TRBJ2-2; 10 positions agree with TRBD2. Trimming took 5 bases from V and 3 from J; bases not matched to a gene: 9. The CDR3 consists of 17 residues. Per the germline V gene, CDR1 is MNHEY and CDR2 is SMNVEV (reference sequence). The CDR3 DNA sequence: TGTGCCAGCAGTCGACTTACGACTAGCGGGTACACCGGGGAGCTGTTTTTT. The encoded protein is CASSRLTTSGYTGELFF.

The CDR3: CASSQHPGQGPYEQYF. CDR3 sequence (DNA): TGTGCCAGCAGCCAACACCCGGGACAGGGGCCCTACGAGCAGTACTTC. The gene calls are TRBV14 and TRBJ2-7, with 10 nucleotides matching TRBD1. The V segment lost 2 bases and the J segment 2 bases; nucleotides outside the gene matches: 6. Germline values: CDR1 SGHDN, CDR2 FVKESK. The CDR3 consists of 16 residues.

This chain connects TRBV27 to TRBJ1-1; 8 nucleotides line up with TRBD1. There are 15 residues in the CDR3. In germline, CDR1 is MNHEY, CDR2 SMNVEV (reference sequence). V lost 5 bases, J lost 4 bases, and 9 bases stayed unmatched. CDR3 region: CASSPIGQGTTEAFF. The CDR3 DNA is TGTGCCAGCAGTCCCATCGGACAGGGAACCACTGAAGCTTTCTTT.

This chain joins TRBV28 and TRBJ1-1; D gene ambiguous. V was clipped by 8 bases and J by 5 bases, with 9 bases between them. CDR1 MDHEN and CDR2 SYDVKM come from the germline V gene. This CDR3 has 11 residues. CDR3 sequence reads: CASGGWTEAFF. In nucleotides, the CDR3 is TGTGCCAGCGGAGGGTGGACTGAAGCTTTCTTT.

In this sample, this clone turned up once. V is TRBV7-6 and J is TRBJ2-2; 7 positions agree with TRBD1. CDR1 is SGHVS, CDR2 FNYEAQ, per germline. The CDR3 extends over 15 amino acids. The V and J ends lost 3 bases and 5 bases, in that order; junction bases with no gene match: 6. The CDR3 DNA sequence: TGTGCCAGCAGCTTTCGGGACAGAGAGACCGGGGAGCTGTTTTTT. Residues: CASSFRDRETGELFF. The variable domain in full, completed from reference TRBV7-6 and TRBJ2-2, reads GAGVSQSPRYKVTKRGQDVALRCDPISGHVSLYWYRQALGQGPEFLTYFNYEAQQDKSGLPNDRFSAERPEGSISTLTIQRTEQRDSAMYRCASSFRDRETGELFFGEGSRLTVL.

This clone appeared a single time. The rearrangement uses TRBV5-3 and TRBJ2-6; D unresolved. Being an ORF, TRBV5-3 has a function that is uncertain. The CDR3 contains 17 residues. V shed 7 bases and J shed 5 bases, with 22 bases lying between them. CDR3 nucleotide sequence: TGTGCCAGATGGGGTCCAGTGGTGAACAGTCGGGCCAACGTCCTGACTTTC. It translates to CARWGPVVNSRANVLTF.

The chain links TRBV7-8 to TRBJ2-3; D not certain. Germline V lookup: CDR1 SGHVS, CDR2 FQNEAQ. The V end lost 5 bases, the J end lost 0 bases, and 12 bases lay between the germline ends. The CDR3 runs 15 residues. The CDR3 reads CASSPGLHSTDTQYF. As DNA, the CDR3 is TGTGCCAGCAGCCCTGGCCTGCATAGCACAGATACGCAGTATTTT.